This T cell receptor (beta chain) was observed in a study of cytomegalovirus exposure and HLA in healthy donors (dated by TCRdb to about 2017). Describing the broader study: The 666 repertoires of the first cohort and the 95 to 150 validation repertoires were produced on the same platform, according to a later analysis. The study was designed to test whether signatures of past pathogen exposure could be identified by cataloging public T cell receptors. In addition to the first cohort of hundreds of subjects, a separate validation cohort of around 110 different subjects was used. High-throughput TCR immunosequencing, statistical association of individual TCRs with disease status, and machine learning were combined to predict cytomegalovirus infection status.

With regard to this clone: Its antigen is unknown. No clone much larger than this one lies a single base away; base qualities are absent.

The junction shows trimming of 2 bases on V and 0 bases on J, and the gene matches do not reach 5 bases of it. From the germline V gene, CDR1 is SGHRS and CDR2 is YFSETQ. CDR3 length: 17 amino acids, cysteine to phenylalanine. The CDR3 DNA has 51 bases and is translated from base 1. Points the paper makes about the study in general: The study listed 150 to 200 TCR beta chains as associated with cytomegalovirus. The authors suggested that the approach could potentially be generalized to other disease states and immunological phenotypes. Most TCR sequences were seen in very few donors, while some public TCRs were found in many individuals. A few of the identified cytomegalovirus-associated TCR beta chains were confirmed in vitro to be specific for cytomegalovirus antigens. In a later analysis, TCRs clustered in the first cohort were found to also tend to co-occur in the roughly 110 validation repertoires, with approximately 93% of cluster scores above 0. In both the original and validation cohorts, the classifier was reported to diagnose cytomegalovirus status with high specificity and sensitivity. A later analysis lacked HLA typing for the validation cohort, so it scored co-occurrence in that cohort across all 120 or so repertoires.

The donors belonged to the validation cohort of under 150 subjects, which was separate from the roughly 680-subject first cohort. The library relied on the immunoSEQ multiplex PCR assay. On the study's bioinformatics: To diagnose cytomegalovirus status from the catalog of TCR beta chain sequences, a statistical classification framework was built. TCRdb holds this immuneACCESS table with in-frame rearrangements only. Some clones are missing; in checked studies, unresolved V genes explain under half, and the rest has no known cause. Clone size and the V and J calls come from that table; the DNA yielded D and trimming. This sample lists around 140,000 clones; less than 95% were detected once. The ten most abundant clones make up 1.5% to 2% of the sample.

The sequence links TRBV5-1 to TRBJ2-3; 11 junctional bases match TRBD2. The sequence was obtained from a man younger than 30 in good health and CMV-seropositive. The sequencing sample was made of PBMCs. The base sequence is TGCGCCAGCAGCTTACTAGCGGGAGTTGGGAGCACAGATACGCAGTATTTT. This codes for CASSLLAGVGSTDTQYF.